These T cell receptor beta chains were read from a single sample in a study of T cell responses to AZD1222 COVID-19 vaccine. Generated by immunoSEQ multiplex PCR, the TCRdb table keeps only in-frame clones and is missing some. The data contain about 61,000 clones, roughly 89% of them singletons. Specimen: peripheral blood, collected on day 0 of AZD1222 vaccination. The receptors were sampled from an adult in good health. The conserved cysteine and the conserved F or W are not part of the CDR3 here.

J gene	V gene	CDR3 protein
TRBJ1-6	TRBV6-5	ASSYSGQGSNSPLH
TRBJ1-5	TRBV2	ASSTRQGGPPQH
TRBJ1-6	TRBV15	ATSRDWRLADSDYNSPLH
TRBJ2-5	TRBV18	ASSPRQAHQETQY
TRBJ2-3	TRBV4-1	ASSQGWDTQY
TRBJ2-2	TRBV5-1	ASSHRQGDFGELF
TRBJ2-7	TRBV7-5	ARSFRSYEQY
TRBJ1-4	TRBV7-6	ASTLRGGANEKLF
TRBJ1-5	TRBV21-1	ASRISRGNSNQPQH
TRBJ1-5	TRBV2	ASSGLGVQPQH
TRBJ1-5	TRBV21-1	ASSKRPGHQPQH
TRBJ1-1	TRBV3-1/TRBV3-2	ASSSENWDRGMGAF
TRBJ1-1	TRBV6-5	ASSPQQAANTEAF
TRBJ2-7	TRBV27	ASSPLGEPYEQY
TRBJ1-3	TRBV19	ASSAGTNSGNTIY
TRBJ2-7	TRBV3-1/TRBV3-2	ASSQDWAGSYEQY
TRBJ2-7	TRBV7-7	ASGGPGNEQY
TRBJ1-5	TRBV16	ASSPRFGGGNQPQH
TRBJ1-2	TRBV6-5	ASSPVLSTNYGYT
TRBJ1-2	TRBV4-1	ASSQGIGAIYGYT
TRBJ1-1	TRBV12-5	ASGLPLGTDNTEAF
TRBJ1-3	TRBV7-8	ASSPYRTGGTGNTIY
TRBJ2-5	TRBV7-9	ASSIGQGQGETQY
TRBJ1-2	TRBV6-5	ASSPLGQGGFGYT
TRBJ1-5	TRBV5-6	ASSLSLIAGGAGPQH
TRBJ2-5	TRBV2	ASSEVGMETQY
TRBJ1-1	TRBV2	ASSDTADLLGAF
TRBJ1-2	TRBV6-1	ATFSMGVSNYGYT
TRBJ1-6	TRBV2	ASRGTGGNSPLH
TRBJ2-7	TRBV3-1/TRBV3-2	ASSQDGRNEQY
TRBJ1-4	TRBV28	ASSSAGEGNEKLF
TRBJ2-7	TRBV5-1	ASSETSGGHYEQY
TRBJ2-3	TRBV18	ASSPPAGGPKGDTQY
TRBJ2-2	TRBV5-4	ASSLVEVGGELF
TRBJ1-2	TRBV5-1	ASSSDASAST
TRBJ1-4	TRBV19	ASTARQAPNEKLF
TRBJ1-1	TRBV6-4	ASSVGLNTEAF
TRBJ2-5	TRBV9	ASSPHGRETQY
TRBJ1-5	TRBV19	ASSIYLGGNYNQPQH
TRBJ2-1	TRBV11-3	ASSPDGSTTWNEQF
TRBJ1-1	TRBV5-1	ASSLYMNTEAF
TRBJ2-2	TRBV18	ASSPGPRGIGELF
TRBJ1-5	TRBV6-5	ASRLRGDSNQPQH
TRBJ2-2	TRBV13	ASSFRATSGDHTGELF
TRBJ1-2	TRBV5-1	ASSLGQGAWGYT
TRBJ2-7	TRBV5-1	ASTLGVPTYEQY
TRBJ2-7	TRBV2	ASSVRTGLYEQY
TRBJ2-7	TRBV3-1/TRBV3-2	ASSPGTSYEQY
TRBJ2-1	TRBV11-1	ASSFGSGAYNEQF
TRBJ2-7	TRBV2	ASSVSPRGRQY
TRBJ1-4	TRBV19	ASRSDRALAEKLF
TRBJ2-5	TRBV15	ATSRAGLQETQY
TRBJ2-7	TRBV2	ATGEAYEQY
TRBJ2-1	TRBV6-5	ASRDMGRGYNEQF
TRBJ1-2	TRBV2	ASRDRANYGYT
TRBJ2-7	TRBV7-9	ASSQLGQGNYEQY
TRBJ1-1	TRBV19	ASSIAGLNTEAF
TRBJ1-5	TRBV19	ASSPWTGGPNQPQH
TRBJ1-2	TRBV9	ASSVGRANYGYT
TRBJ1-1	TRBV5-1	ASSPKAGAFMNTEAF